This record concerns one TCR beta chain sequence. Its specificity is not known. Arm-PCR of CDR3 regions and iRepertoire HTBI primers were used to build TCR beta libraries. MiXCR was run by TCRdb on the multiplex PCR reads, yielding one entry per CDR3 protein. Of approximately 490,000 distinct CDR3 sequences in the sample, around 16% are singletons; the top ten hold 10% to 15%. The sample comes from a study of regulatory T cells in long-lasting Graves disease. Study-wide points: Thyroid tissue was not studied; only peripheral blood was. With persistent disease, TRBV28, TRBJ1-2 and TRBJ2-5 were the favored segments.

The CDR3 loop spans 12 amino acids. Germline lookup yields CDR1 MDHEN and CDR2 SYDVKM. Trimming took 5 bases from V and 4 from J, leaving 6 bases between them. Time point defined: newly diagnosed GD, antithyroid drugs for less than 3 months. After RNA was extracted from PBMCs, the TCR library was made from it. The same specimen was also included in a second study, on T cells in Graves' hyperthyroidism and ophthalmopathy. That report adds: Hyperthyroidism in the patients, aged 18 to 65, was newly diagnosed and under 2 months in duration.

Sequencing used peripheral blood mononuclear cells (PBMCs), obtained at new diagnosis, from a patient treated with antithyroid drugs. This chain uses TRBV28 with TRBJ1-5; no clear D. The sequence was collected from a man aged 40-50 years with Graves disease. Here the CDR3 DNA reads TGTGCCAGCAGTGGGATAAATCAGCCCCAGCATTTT. It codes for CASSGINQPQHF.